This T cell receptor beta chain was sequenced during a study of blood T cell repertoires in COVID-19. Across the whole study: Whether acute or convalescent, the COVID-19 samples came from the United States, Italy and Spain. The analysed material was cDNA or gDNA that came from T cells, B-cell-depleted T cells, or PBMCs.

In the authors' workflow: Nucleated cell number was recorded as an estimate derived from reference gene primer amplification. The assay was immunoSEQ multiplex PCR, and TCRdb's table has in-frame clones only and misses some. The D gene and trimming were derived from the DNA, and the V and J assignments and clone size from that table. The data show 190,000 or so clones, with roughly 86% seen just once and roughly 2.5% held by the top ten. V gave up 5 bases and J gave up 4 bases; unmatched junction bases: 5. CDR1 is MNHEY and CDR2 is SMNVEV in the germline V gene (reference sequence). This CDR3 is 15 amino acids long.

This clonotype was sampled from a man aged 40-55 years with active or convalescent COVID-19. Sequencing was carried out using peripheral blood. The chain recombines TRBV27 with TRBJ2-1, with TRBD2 matching 10 bases. CDR3 nucleotides: TGTGCCAGCAGTCTCTTAGCGGGGGGATACAATGAGCAGTTCTTC. Protein: CASSLLAGGYNEQFF.